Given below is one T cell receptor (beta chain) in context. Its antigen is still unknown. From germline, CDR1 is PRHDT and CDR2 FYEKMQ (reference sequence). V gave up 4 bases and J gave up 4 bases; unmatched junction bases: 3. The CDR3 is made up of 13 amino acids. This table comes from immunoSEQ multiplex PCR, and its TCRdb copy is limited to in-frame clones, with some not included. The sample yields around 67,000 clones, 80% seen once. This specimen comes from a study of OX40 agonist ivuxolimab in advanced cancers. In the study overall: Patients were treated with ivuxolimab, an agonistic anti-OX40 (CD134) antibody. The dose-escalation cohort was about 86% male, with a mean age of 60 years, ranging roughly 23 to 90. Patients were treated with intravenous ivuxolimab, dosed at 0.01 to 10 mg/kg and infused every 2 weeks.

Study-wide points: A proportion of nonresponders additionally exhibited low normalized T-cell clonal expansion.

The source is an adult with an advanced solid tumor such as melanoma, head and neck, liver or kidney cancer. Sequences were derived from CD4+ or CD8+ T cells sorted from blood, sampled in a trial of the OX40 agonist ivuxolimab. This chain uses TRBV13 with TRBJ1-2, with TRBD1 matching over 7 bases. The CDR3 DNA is TGTGCCAGCAGCTCCGGACAGGTCTATGGCTACACCTTC. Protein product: CASSSGQVYGYTF.